This entry concerns a single T cell receptor beta chain. The data originate from a study of regulatory T cells in long-lasting Graves disease. Building of the TCR beta libraries involved iRepertoire HTBI primers and Arm-PCR of CDR3 regions. MiXCR, run by TCRdb on the multiplex PCR reads, gives a single entry per CDR3 protein. The sample contains over 500,000 distinct CDR3 sequences, about 15% of which appear only once. The sample's time point: newly diagnosed GD, antithyroid drugs for less than 3 months. The TCR library was made from RNA extracted from PBMCs. V lost 3 bases to trimming and J lost 5 bases, with 14 bases between them. Germline values: CDR1 DFQATT, CDR2 SNEGSKA (reference sequence). This CDR3 is built from 14 residues. These same data were also listed under a study on T cells in Graves' hyperthyroidism and ophthalmopathy.

The sequence came from a man aged 18 to 29 with Graves disease. The sample was peripheral blood mononuclear cells (PBMCs), taken at new diagnosis, from a patient treated with antithyroid drugs. V is TRBV20-1 and J is TRBJ2-1; TRBD1 or TRBD2 may be the D gene (5 bases each). The CDR3 reads CSASGDGRNNEQFF. In DNA form, the CDR3 reads TGCAGTGCTAGCGGGGACGGCAGAAACAATGAGCAGTTCTTC.